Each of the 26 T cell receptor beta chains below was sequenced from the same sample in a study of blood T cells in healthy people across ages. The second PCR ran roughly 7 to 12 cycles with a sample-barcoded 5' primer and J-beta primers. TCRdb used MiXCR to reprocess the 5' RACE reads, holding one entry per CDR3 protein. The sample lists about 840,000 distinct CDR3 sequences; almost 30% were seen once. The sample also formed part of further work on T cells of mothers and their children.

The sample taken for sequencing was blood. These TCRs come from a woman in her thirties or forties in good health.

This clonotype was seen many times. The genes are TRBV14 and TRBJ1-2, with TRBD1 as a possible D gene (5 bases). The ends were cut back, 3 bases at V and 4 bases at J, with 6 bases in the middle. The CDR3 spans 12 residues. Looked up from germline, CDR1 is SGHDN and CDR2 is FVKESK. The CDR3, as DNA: TGTGCCAGCAGCCACGGGGGCTATGGCTACACCTTC. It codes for CASSHGGYGYTF.

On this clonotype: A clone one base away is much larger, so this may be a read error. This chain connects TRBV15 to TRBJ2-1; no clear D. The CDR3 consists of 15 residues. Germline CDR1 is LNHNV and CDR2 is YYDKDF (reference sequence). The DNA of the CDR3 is TGTACCACCAGCAGAGATGGGGATTTGGGCAATGAGCAGTTCTTC. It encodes CTTSRDGDLGNEQFF.

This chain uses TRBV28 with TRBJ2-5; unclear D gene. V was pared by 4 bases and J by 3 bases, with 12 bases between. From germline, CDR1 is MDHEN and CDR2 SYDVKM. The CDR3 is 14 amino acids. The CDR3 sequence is CASSSPHGKETQYF. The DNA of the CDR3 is TGTGCCAGCAGTTCCCCCCACGGAAAAGAGACCCAGTACTTC.

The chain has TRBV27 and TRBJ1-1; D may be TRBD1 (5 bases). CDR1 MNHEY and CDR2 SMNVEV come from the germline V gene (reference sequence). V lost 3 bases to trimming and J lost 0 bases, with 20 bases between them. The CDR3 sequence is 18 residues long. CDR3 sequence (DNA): TGTGCCAGCAGTTTCCGGGGGACCACACAGAATATGAACACTGAAGCTTTCTTT. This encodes CASSFRGTTQNMNTEAFF.

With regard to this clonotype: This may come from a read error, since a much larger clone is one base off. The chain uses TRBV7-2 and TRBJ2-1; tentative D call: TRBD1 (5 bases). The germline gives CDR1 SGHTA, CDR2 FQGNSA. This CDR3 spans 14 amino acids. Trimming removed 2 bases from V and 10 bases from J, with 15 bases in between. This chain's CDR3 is CASSLFQGSYEQFF. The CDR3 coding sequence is TGTGCCAGCAGCTTATTTCAGGGCTCCTACGAGCAGTTCTTC. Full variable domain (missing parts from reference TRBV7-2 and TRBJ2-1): GAGVSQSPSNKVTEKGKDVELRCDPISGHTALYWYRQSLGQGLEFLIYFQGNSAPDKSGLPSDRFSAERTGGSVSTLTIQRTQQEDSAVYLCASSLFQGSYEQFFGPGTRLTVL.

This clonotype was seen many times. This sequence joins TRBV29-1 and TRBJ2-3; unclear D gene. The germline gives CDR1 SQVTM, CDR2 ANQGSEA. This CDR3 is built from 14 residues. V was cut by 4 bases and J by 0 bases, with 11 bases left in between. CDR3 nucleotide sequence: TGCAGCGTTGGAGTCGCCGCAAGCACAGATACGCAGTATTTT. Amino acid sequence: CSVGVAASTDTQYF.

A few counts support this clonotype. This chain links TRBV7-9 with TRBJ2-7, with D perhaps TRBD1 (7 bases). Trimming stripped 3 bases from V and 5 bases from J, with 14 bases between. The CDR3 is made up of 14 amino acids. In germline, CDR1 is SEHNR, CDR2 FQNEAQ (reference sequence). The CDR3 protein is CASSFQTGRNEQYF. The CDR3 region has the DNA TGTGCCAGCAGCTTTCAGACAGGGAGGAACGAGCAGTACTTC.

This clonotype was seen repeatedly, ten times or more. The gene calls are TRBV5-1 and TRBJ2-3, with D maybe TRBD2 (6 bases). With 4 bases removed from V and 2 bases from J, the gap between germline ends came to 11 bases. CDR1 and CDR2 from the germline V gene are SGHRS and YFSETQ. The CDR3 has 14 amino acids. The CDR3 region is CASSPVAATDTQYF. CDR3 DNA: TGCGCCAGCAGCCCTGTAGCGGCCACAGATACGCAGTATTTT.

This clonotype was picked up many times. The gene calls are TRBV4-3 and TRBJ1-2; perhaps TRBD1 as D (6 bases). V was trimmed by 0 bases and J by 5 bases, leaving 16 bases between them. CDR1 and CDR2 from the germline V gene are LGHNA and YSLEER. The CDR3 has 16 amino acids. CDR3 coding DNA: TGCGCCAGCAGCCAAGAAGAACGGGGGGCGGGGTATGGCTACACCTTC. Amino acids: CASSQEERGAGYGYTF.

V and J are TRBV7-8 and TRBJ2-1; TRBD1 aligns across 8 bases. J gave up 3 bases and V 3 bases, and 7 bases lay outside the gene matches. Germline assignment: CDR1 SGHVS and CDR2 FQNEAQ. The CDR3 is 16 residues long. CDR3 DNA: TGTGCCAGCAGCTTTATTCGGGACAGGAGCTACAATGAGCAGTTCTTC. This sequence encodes CASSFIRDRSYNEQFF.

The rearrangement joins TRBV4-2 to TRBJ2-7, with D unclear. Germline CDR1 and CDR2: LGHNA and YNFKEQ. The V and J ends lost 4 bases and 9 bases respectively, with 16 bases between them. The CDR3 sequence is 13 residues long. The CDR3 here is CASSRTDSPGQYF. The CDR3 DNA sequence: TGTGCCAGCAGCCGAACAGATTCGCCCGGGCAGTACTTC.

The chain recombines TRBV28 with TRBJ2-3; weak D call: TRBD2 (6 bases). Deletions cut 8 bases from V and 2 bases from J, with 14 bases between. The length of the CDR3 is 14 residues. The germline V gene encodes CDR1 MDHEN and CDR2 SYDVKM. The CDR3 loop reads CASGNGGSTDTQYF. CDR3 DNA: TGTGCCAGCGGCAATGGGGGGTCCACAGATACGCAGTATTTT.

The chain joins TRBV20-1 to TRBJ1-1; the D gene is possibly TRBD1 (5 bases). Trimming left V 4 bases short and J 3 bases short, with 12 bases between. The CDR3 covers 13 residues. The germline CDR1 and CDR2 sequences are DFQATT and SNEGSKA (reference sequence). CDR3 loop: CSATPGSDTEAFF. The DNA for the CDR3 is TGCAGTGCTACCCCAGGGTCTGACACTGAAGCTTTCTTT.

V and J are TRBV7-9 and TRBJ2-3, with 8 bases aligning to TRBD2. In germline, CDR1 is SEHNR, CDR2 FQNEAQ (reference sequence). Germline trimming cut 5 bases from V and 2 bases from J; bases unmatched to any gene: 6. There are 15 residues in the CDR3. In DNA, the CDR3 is TGTGCCAGCAGCCCATGGCGGGGGGCCACAGATACGCAGTATTTT. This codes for CASSPWRGATDTQYF. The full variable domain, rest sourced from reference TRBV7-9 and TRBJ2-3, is DTGVSQNPRHKITKRGQNVTFRCDPISEHNRLYWYRQTLGQGPEFLTYFQNEAQLEKSRLLSDRFSAERPKGSFSTLEIQRTEQGDSAMYLCASSPWRGATDTQYFGPGTRLTVL.

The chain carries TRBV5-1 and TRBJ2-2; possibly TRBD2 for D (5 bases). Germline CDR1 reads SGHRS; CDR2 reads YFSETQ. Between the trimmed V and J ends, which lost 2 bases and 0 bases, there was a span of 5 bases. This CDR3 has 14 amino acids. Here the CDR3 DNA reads TGCGCCAGCAGCTTCGGGGCGAACACCGGGGAGCTGTTTTTT. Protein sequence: CASSFGANTGELFF.

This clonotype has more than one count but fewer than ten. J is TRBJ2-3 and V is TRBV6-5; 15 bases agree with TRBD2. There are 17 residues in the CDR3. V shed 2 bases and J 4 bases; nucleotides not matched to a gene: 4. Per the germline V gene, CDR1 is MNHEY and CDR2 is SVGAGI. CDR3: CASSYGTSGGIPDTQYF. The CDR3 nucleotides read TGTGCCAGCAGTTACGGGACTAGCGGGGGGATACCAGATACGCAGTATTTT.

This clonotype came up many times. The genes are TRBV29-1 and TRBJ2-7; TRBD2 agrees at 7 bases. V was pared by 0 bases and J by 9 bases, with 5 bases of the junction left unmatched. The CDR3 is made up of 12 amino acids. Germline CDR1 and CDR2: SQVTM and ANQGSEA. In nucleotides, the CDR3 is TGCAGCGTTGAAGATTCCAGGGAGGGGCAGTACTTC. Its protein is CSVEDSREGQYF.

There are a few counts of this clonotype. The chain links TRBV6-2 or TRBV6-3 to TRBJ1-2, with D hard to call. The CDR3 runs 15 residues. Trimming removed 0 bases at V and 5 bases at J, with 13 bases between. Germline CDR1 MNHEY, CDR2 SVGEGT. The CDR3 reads CASSYSPGGGYGYTF. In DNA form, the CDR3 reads TGTGCCAGCAGTTACTCGCCGGGCGGAGGATATGGCTACACCTTC.

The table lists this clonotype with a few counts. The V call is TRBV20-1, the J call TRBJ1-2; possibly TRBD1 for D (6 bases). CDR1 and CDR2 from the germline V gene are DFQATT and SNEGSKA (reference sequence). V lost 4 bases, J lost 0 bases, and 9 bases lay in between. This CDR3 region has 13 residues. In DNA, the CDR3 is TGCAGTGCTACGGACAGAGCTAACTATGGCTACACCTTC. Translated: CSATDRANYGYTF.

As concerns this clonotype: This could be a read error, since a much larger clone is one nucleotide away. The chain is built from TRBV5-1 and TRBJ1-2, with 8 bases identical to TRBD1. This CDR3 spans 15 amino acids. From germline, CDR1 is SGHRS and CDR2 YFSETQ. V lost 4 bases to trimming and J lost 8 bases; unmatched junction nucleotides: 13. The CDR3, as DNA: TGCGCCAGCAGCGAGGTGATCGGACAGGGTGAGGGCTACACCTTC. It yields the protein CASSEVIGQGEGYTF.

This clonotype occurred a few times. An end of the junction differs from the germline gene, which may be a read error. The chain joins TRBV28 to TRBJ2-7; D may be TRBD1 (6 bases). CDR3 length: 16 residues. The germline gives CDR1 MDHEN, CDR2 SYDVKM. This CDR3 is CTSSFNRWTVDYEQYF. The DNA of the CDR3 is TGTACCAGCAGTTTCAATCGTTGGACAGTGGACTACGAGCAGTACTTC.

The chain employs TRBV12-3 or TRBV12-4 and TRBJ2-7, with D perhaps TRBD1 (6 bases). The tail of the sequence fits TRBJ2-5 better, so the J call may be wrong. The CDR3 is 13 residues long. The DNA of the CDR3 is TGTGCCAGCAGTTACAGGGTTGGGGAGACCCAGTACTTC. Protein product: CASSYRVGETQYF.

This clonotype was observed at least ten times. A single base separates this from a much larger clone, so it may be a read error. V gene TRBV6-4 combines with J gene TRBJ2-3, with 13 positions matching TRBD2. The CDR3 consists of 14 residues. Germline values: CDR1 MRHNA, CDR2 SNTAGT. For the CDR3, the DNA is TGTACCAGCAGTACTAGCGGGGGGGCAGATACGCAGTATTTT. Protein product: CTSSTSGGADTQYF.

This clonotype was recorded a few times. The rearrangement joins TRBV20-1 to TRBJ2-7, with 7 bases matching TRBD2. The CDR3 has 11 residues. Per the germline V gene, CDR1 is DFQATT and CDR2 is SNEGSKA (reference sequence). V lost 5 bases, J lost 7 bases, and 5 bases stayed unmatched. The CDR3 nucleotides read TGCAGTGCTCGGGCCGGGGGGGAGCAGTACTTC. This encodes CSARAGGEQYF.

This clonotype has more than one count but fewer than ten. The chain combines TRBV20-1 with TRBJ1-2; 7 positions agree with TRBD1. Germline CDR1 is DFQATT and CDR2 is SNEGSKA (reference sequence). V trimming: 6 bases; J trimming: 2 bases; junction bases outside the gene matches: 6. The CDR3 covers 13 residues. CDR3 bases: TGCAGTGCGGGGGCAGGGGGAAACTATGGCTACACCTTC. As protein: CSAGAGGNYGYTF.

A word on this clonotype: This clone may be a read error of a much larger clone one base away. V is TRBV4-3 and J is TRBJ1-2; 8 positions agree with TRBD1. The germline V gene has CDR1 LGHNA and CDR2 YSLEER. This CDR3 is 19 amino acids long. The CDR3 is CASSQEVGVPGQANYGHTF. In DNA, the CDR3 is TGCGCCAGCAGCCAAGAAGTGGGGGTACCGGGACAGGCTAACTATGGCCACACCTTC.